Each of the 22 T cell receptor beta chains below was sequenced from the same sample in a study of T cells in Graves' hyperthyroidism and ophthalmopathy. Amplification of TCR beta CDR3 regions used RNA as the template. The TCR CDR3 first-round RT-PCR relied on the HTBI primer set. TCRdb redid the calling of the multiplex PCR reads with MiXCR, one entry per CDR3 protein. The sample lists some 340,000 distinct CDR3 sequences; 12% to 15% were seen once. What was sequenced was blood. The origin of the receptors is a woman in her 40s with Graves' ophthalmopathy.

The chain recombines TRBV5-5 with TRBJ1-6; D not resolved. The V end was cut by 3 bases, the J end by 13 bases, with 23 bases between. CDR1 is SGHKS, CDR2 YYEKEE, per germline (reference sequence). This CDR3 region has 16 residues. CDR3 bases: TGTGCCAGCAGCTCCCAGATAACCGCGGCCCTATACCCCCTCCACTTT. Translating gives CASSSQITAALYPLHF.

This clonotype was picked up many times. The V gene is TRBV7-6, the J gene TRBJ1-1, with D perhaps matching TRBD1 (5 bases). The V end lost 4 bases, the J end lost 6 bases, and 12 bases lay between the germline ends. The CDR3 contains 13 residues. Germline CDR1 and CDR2: SGHVS and FNYEAQ. In DNA, the CDR3 is TGTGCCAGCAGCTCCCAGGGCGGAGCTGAAGCTTTCTTT. Translation: CASSSQGGAEAFF.

At least ten counts were recorded for this clonotype. The chain employs TRBV19 and TRBJ2-3; D gene uncertain. Trimming left V 2 bases short and J 1 base short, with 7 bases between. Germline CDR1 reads LNHDA; CDR2 reads SQIVND (reference sequence). CDR3 length equals 14 residues. The CDR3 DNA reads as TGTGCCAGTAGTATACGGCTTGGCACAGATACGCAGTATTTT. Amino acids: CASSIRLGTDTQYF.

The rearrangement uses TRBV5-1 and TRBJ1-3; weak D call: TRBD1 (5 bases). Germline CDR1 SGHRS, CDR2 YFSETQ. CDR3 length: 14 amino acids. Trimming removed 7 bases from V and 1 base from J, with 12 bases in between. CDR3 sequence: CASGAGTSGNTIYF. CDR3 DNA: TGCGCCAGCGGAGCCGGGACGTCTGGAAACACCATATATTTT.

The chain uses TRBV5-1 and TRBJ1-5; no definite D call. Trimming took 9 bases from V and 0 from J, leaving 13 bases between them. This CDR3 region has 14 residues. Germline V CDR1 and CDR2: SGHRS, YFSETQ. CDR3 residues: CANNYRDSNQPQHF. CDR3 coding DNA: TGCGCCAATAACTACAGAGATAGCAATCAGCCCCAGCATTTT.

This clonotype came up many times. CDR3 coding DNA: TGTGCCAGCAGTGTTTGGTTTGGGGCGACGAATCAAGAGACCCAGTACTTC. Translating gives CASSVWFGATNQETQYF. The gene calls are TRBV6-1 and TRBJ2-5, with a weak D call TRBD1 (5 bases). Trimming cost V 4 bases and J 2 bases, with 20 bases left between them. Per germline, CDR1 MNHNS and CDR2 SASEGT. The CDR3 spans 17 residues.

A few counts support this clonotype. The CDR3 is CASSLESWGRDRQYF. The CDR3 DNA reads TGTGCCAGCAGCTTGGAGTCATGGGGGCGGGACAGGCAGTATTTT. V is TRBV5-5 and J is TRBJ2-3; tentatively, D is TRBD1 (7 bases). Germline CDR1 SGHKS, CDR2 YYEKEE (reference sequence). Trimming removed 0 bases at V and 11 bases at J, with 19 bases between. This CDR3 is built from 15 residues.

This clonotype was observed at least ten times. This chain links TRBV20-1 with TRBJ2-3; the D gene could be TRBD1 or TRBD2 (5 bases each). The CDR3 length is 15 residues. Germline V gene lookup returns CDR1 DFQATT and CDR2 SNEGSKA (reference sequence). V lost 5 bases and J 3 bases, leaving 18 bases between the germline ends. CDR3 bases: TGCAGTGCTCCCAAACCGGGACGGAGAACAGATACGCAGTATTTT. Protein sequence: CSAPKPGRRTDTQYF.

This clonotype was recorded a few times. The J gene is TRBJ2-2, the V gene TRBV10-3; 7 bases align to TRBD1. The CDR3 contains 16 residues. Losses at the gene ends were 6 bases for V and 0 bases for J; bases not matched to a gene: 7. The V gene's germline CDR1 is ENHRY and CDR2 SYGVKD. CDR3: CAISQQGRSNTGELFF. In DNA form, the CDR3 reads TGTGCCATCAGCCAACAGGGGCGGTCGAACACCGGGGAGCTGTTTTTT.

This clonotype showed up many times. The CDR3 region is CASSLALGGGANEQFF. The CDR3, as DNA: TGTGCCAGCAGTTTAGCGCTTGGGGGGGGCGCAAATGAGCAGTTCTTC. The genes are TRBV12-3 or TRBV12-4 and TRBJ2-1; TRBD2 might be the D (7 bases). V was pared by 0 bases and J by 7 bases, with 16 bases between. CDR3 length: 16 residues.

In this sample, this clonotype turned up a few times. This sequence joins TRBV7-2 and TRBJ2-5, with TRBD1 matching 10 bases. This CDR3 has 16 residues. After removal of 5 bases from V and 4 bases from J, the junction contained 10 bases not matched to a gene. Germline assignment: CDR1 SGHTA and CDR2 FQGNSA. The chain's CDR3 is CASSVRQGAGGETQYF. The CDR3 DNA follows: TGTGCCAGCAGCGTCAGACAGGGGGCAGGGGGAGAGACCCAGTACTTC.

This clonotype appeared many times. This chain joins TRBV11-2 and TRBJ2-3; 7 bases map to TRBD1. Germline V gene data show CDR1 as SGHAT and CDR2 as FQNNGV. Unmatched junction bases numbered 3, after V lost 5 bases and J lost 1 base. This CDR3 spans 14 amino acids. CDR3 loop: CASSMGQRTDTQYF. For the CDR3, the DNA is TGTGCCAGCAGCATGGGACAGCGCACAGATACGCAGTATTTT.

This clonotype was observed many times. The chain uses TRBV7-8 and TRBJ1-5; a weak D match, TRBD1 (5 bases). Per the germline V gene, CDR1 is SGHVS and CDR2 is FQNEAQ. The V end was cut by 0 bases, the J end by 4 bases, with 16 bases between. This CDR3 spans 17 amino acids. CDR3 protein: CASSLALGSGGNQPQHF. The CDR3 DNA follows: TGTGCCAGCAGCTTAGCGCTAGGAAGTGGGGGGAATCAGCCCCAGCATTTT.

The sample holds many counts of this clonotype. This chain connects TRBV6-5 to TRBJ2-1; D is undetermined. V was clipped by 0 bases and J by 7 bases, with 7 bases between them. The CDR3 contains 13 residues. Germline CDR1 is MNHEY and CDR2 is SVGAGI. CDR3 residues: CASSYSVRNEQFF. In DNA, the CDR3 is TGTGCCAGCAGTTACTCTGTGAGGAATGAGCAGTTCTTC.

The table lists this clonotype with many counts. CDR3 region: CASSFLGDRSTDTQYF. CDR3 in DNA: TGTGCCAGCAGTTTTTTGGGGGACAGGAGCACAGATACGCAGTATTTT. The rearrangement uses TRBV28 and TRBJ2-3, with 8 nucleotides matching TRBD1. There are 16 residues in the CDR3. Germline-derived CDR1 and CDR2 are MDHEN and SYDVKM. After removal of 3 bases from V and 0 bases from J, the junction contained 5 bases not matched to a gene.

V gene TRBV15 combines with J gene TRBJ1-5, with D hard to call. This CDR3 region has 18 residues. The V gene's germline CDR1 is LNHNV and CDR2 YYDKDF (reference sequence). Trimming cost V 1 base and J 7 bases, with 23 bases left between them. The CDR3 coding sequence is TGTGCCACCAGCAGAGGGGAAGACCTTTTGAGGCGGGAACAGCCCCAGCATTTT. Translating it yields CATSRGEDLLRREQPQHF.

In its sample, this clonotype was seen many times. The chain employs TRBV5-1 and TRBJ2-7; D uncertain. Germline lookup yields CDR1 SGHRS and CDR2 YFSETQ. The CDR3 is 13 residues long. V was trimmed by 2 bases and J by 5 bases, leaving 11 bases between them. CDR3 residues: CASSLWERHEQYF. The DNA for the CDR3 is TGCGCCAGCAGCTTATGGGAACGACACGAGCAGTACTTC. Full variable domain (rest looked up from reference TRBV5-1 and TRBJ2-7): KAGVTQTPRYLIKTRGQQVTLSCSPISGHRSVSWYQQTPGQGLQFLFEYFSETQRNKGNFPGRFSGRQFSNSRSEMNVSTLELGDSALYLCASSLWERHEQYFGPGTRLTVT.

This clonotype was recorded many times. J is TRBJ2-1 and V is TRBV28, with 8 nucleotides matching TRBD2. The V gene's germline CDR1 is MDHEN and CDR2 SYDVKM. The ends lost 6 bases at V and 6 bases at J; junction bases unmatched: 10. The CDR3 length is 15 residues. CDR3 sequence reads: CASSRSGTGGNEQFF. The CDR3 DNA follows: TGTGCCAGCAGCCGTAGCGGGACGGGAGGCAATGAGCAGTTCTTC.

This clonotype appeared many times. This sequence joins TRBV6-1 and TRBJ2-5; tentatively, D is TRBD2 (5 bases). The germline V and J ends were trimmed by 6 bases and 4 bases, with 12 bases remaining between them. The CDR3 sequence is 13 residues long. The germline gives CDR1 MNHNS, CDR2 SASEGT. The CDR3 here is CASSPEAGETQYF. DNA for the CDR3: TGTGCCAGCAGCCCTGAGGCGGGAGAGACCCAGTACTTC.

Many counts were recorded for this clonotype. The DNA for the CDR3 is TGTGCCAGCAGTCCAGATATAGGGGGGGCCTACGAGCAGTACTTC. It yields the protein CASSPDIGGAYEQYF. The V gene is TRBV28, the J gene TRBJ2-7, with D possibly TRBD2 on 7 matching bases. Trimming cost V 5 bases and J 2 bases, with 16 bases left between them. The CDR3 extends over 15 amino acids. Germline loops: CDR1 MDHEN, CDR2 SYDVKM.

This clonotype has a count of ten or more. CDR3 coding DNA: TGTGCCAGCAGCTTGGAAAATGAGCAGTTCTTC. Protein product: CASSLENEQFF. The V call is TRBV11-2, the J call TRBJ2-1; D is unresolved. In germline, CDR1 is SGHAT, CDR2 FQNNGV. With 3 bases removed from V and 7 bases from J, the gap between germline ends came to 4 bases. This CDR3 has 11 amino acids. Complete variable domain (other parts from reference TRBV11-2 and TRBJ2-1): EAGVAQSPRYKIIEKRQSVAFWCNPISGHATLYWYQQILGQGPKLLIQFQNNGVVDDSQLPKDRFSAERLKGVDSTLKIQPAKLEDSAVYLCASSLENEQFFGPGTRLTVL.

The chain recombines TRBV6-5 with TRBJ2-1, with 7 bases aligning to TRBD1. The germline V gene encodes CDR1 MNHEY and CDR2 SVGAGI. The V and J ends lost 0 bases and 9 bases, in that order; junction bases with no gene match: 5. CDR3 length equals 14 residues. The CDR3 coding sequence is TGTGCCAGCAGTTACTCAGGGGGCCAAGTTGAGCAGTTCTTC. This gives the protein CASSYSGGQVEQFF.